Presented here are 4 T cell receptor beta chains from one specimen sequenced in a study of CD8+ T cells in alopecia areata (dated by TCRdb to the late 2010s). This specimen's time point label, interpreted: 24 weeks on oral tofacitinib. The treatment or condition label for this specimen denotes: oral pan-JAK inhibitor, 5-10 mg twice daily. The receptor library was made with the immunoSEQ multiplex PCR assay. RNA was extracted from all samples and reverse transcribed into cDNA, which served as template for TCR sequencing. The source is immuneACCESS, and TCRdb retained only in-frame sequences with V and J called. Part of the clones is not carried over; for the studies checked, unresolved V genes explain less than half of this, and the remainder is unexplained. The sample includes approximately 180,000 clones, with roughly 60% observed a single time. The ten largest clones take up approximately 1% of the sample.

The sequenced sample was CD4+ T cells sorted from blood, obtained at week 24, from a patient treated with tofacitinib. These receptors were taken from a human donor with alopecia areata.

This clone came up a few times. The V and J genes are TRBV7-2 and TRBJ2-3; 8 bases agree with TRBD2. This CDR3 spans 17 amino acids. From germline, CDR1 is SGHTA and CDR2 FQGNSA. The V and J ends lost 5 bases and 2 bases, in that order; junction bases with no gene match: 12. The chain's CDR3 is CASSPGWGSGVTDTQYF. CDR3 bases: TGTGCCAGCAGCCCCGGTTGGGGTAGCGGGGTCACAGATACGCAGTATTTT.

The V gene is TRBV7-2, the J gene TRBJ1-4; D perhaps matches TRBD1 (6 bases). The CDR3 length is 17 residues. Trimming left V 0 bases short and J 1 base short, with 12 bases between. Per the germline V gene, CDR1 is SGHTA and CDR2 is FQGNSA. The CDR3 sequence: CASSLAGGGRTNEKLFF. Here the CDR3 DNA reads TGTGCCAGCAGCTTAGCTGGTGGGGGCAGAACTAATGAAAAACTGTTTTTT.

The chain employs TRBV29-1 and TRBJ2-7; TRBD2 matches at 8 bases. The CDR3 is made up of 14 amino acids. Trimming cost V 6 bases and J 4 bases; bases outside gene matches: 11. Germline CDR1 is SQVTM and CDR2 is ANQGSEA. The CDR3 DNA is TGCAGCGTAATCCCGGAGACTAGCGTTTACGAGCAGTACTTC. Translated, it gives CSVIPETSVYEQYF.

The rearrangement joins TRBV29-1 to TRBJ2-3; D perhaps matches TRBD1 (6 bases). The CDR3 contains 13 residues. Per germline, CDR1 SQVTM and CDR2 ANQGSEA. The V end was cut by 4 bases, the J end by 2 bases, with 10 bases between. The CDR3 nucleotides are TGCAGCGTTGCCGGACAGTACACAGATACGCAGTATTTT. It is translated as CSVAGQYTDTQYF.